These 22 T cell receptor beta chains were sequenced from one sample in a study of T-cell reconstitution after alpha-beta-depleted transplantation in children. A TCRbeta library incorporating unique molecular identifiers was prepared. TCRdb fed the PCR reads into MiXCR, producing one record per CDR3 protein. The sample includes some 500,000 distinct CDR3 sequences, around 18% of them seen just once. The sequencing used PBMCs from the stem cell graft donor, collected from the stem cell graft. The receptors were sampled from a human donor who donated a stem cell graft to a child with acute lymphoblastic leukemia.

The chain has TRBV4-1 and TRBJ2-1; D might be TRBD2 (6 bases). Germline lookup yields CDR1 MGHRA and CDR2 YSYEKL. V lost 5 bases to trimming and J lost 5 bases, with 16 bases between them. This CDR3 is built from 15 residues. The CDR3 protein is CASSSHGTGNNEQFF. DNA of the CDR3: TGCGCCAGCAGCTCTCACGGGACTGGCAACAATGAGCAGTTCTTC.

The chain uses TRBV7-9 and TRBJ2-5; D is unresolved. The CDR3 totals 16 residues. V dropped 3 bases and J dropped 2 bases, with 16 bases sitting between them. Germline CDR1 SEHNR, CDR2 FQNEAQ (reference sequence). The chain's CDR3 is CASSFVNPGPQETQYF. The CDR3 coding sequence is TGTGCCAGCAGCTTTGTCAACCCGGGCCCGCAAGAGACCCAGTACTTC.

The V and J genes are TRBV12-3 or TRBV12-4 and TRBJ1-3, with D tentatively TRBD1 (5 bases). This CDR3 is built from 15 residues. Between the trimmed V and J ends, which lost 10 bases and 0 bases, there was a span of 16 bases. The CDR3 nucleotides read TGTGCCAATTTCAGACAGTCCGCCTCTGGAAACACCATATATTTT. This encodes CANFRQSASGNTIYF.

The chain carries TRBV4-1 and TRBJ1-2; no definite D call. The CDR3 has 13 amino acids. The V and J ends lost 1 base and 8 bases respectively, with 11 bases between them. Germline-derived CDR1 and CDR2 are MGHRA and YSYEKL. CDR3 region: CASSQVEGNGYTF. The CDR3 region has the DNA TGCGCCAGCAGCCAAGTTGAAGGGAACGGCTACACCTTC.

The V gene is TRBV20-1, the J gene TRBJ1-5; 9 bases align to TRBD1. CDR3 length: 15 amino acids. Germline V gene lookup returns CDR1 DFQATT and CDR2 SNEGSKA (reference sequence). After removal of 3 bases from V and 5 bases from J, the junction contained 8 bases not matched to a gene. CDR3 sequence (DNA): TGCAGTGCTAGCTACAGGGGGCGGACCCATCAGCCCCAGCATTTT. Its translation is CSASYRGRTHQPQHF.

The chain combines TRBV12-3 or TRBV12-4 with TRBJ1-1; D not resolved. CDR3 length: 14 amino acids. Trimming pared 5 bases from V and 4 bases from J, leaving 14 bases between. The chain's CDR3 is CASSPRAGGTEAFF. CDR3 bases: TGTGCCAGCAGTCCCCGAGCGGGCGGCACTGAAGCTTTCTTT.

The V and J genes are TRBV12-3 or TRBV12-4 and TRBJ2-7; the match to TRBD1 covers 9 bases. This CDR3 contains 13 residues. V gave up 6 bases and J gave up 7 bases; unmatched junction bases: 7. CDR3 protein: CASSSGQGEEQYF. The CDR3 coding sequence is TGTGCCAGCAGCTCGGGACAGGGAGAAGAGCAGTACTTC.

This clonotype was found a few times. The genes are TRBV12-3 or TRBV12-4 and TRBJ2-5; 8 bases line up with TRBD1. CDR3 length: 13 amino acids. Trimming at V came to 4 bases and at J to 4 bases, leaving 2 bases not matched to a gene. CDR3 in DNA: TGTGCCAGCAGTTCGACAGGGGCAGAGACCCAGTACTTC. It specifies CASSSTGAETQYF.

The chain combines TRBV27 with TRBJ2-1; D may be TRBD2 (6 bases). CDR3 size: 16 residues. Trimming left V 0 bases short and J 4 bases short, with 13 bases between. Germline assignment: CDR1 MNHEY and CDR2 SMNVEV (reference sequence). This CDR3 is CASSLSGGAAYNEQFF. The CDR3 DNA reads TGTGCCAGCAGTTTATCGGGCGGGGCCGCATACAATGAGCAGTTCTTC.

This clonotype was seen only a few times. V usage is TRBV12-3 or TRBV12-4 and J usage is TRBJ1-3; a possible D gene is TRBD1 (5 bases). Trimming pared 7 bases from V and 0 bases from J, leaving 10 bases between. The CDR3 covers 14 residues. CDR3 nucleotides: TGTGCCAGCAAAGACGGGGGCTCTGGAAACACCATATATTTT. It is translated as CASKDGGSGNTIYF.

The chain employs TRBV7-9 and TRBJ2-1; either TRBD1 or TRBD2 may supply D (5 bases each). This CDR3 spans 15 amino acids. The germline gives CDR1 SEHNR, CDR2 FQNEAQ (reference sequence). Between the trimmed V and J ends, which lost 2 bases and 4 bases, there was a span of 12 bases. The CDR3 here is CASSLTDTSYNEQFF. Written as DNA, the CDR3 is TGTGCCAGCAGCTTAACGGACACTAGTTACAATGAGCAGTTCTTC.

CDR3 nucleotide sequence: TGTGCCAGCAGTCCGACTAGCGGGAGGGCCGGTGAGCAGTTCTTC. As protein: CASSPTSGRAGEQFF. The chain joins TRBV12-3 or TRBV12-4 to TRBJ2-1, with 14 bases that match TRBD2. CDR3 size: 15 residues. With 5 bases clipped from V and 9 bases from J, the junction kept 6 bases outside the gene matches.

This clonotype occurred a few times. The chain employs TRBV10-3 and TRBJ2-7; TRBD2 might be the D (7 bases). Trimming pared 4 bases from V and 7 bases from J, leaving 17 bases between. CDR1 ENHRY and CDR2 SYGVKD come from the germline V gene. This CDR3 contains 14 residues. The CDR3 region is CAISGLGGAEEQYF. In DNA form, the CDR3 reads TGTGCCATCAGTGGCCTTGGGGGGGCGGAAGAGCAGTACTTC.

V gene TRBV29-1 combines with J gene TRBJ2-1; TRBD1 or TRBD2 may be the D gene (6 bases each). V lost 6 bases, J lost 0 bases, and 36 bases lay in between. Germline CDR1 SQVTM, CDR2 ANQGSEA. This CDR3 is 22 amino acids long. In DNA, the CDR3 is TGCAGCGTCGCGACGGGGGTGTTCGGGGGCCTGGGGGCGACCCGCTCCTACAATGAGCAGTTCTTC. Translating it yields CSVATGVFGGLGATRSYNEQFF.

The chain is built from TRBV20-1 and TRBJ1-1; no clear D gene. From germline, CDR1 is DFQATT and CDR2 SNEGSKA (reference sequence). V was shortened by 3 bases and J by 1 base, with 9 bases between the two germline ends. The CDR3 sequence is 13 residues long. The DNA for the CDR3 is TGCAGTGCTAGCCCGGGAGCGAACACTGAAGCTTTCTTT. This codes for CSASPGANTEAFF.

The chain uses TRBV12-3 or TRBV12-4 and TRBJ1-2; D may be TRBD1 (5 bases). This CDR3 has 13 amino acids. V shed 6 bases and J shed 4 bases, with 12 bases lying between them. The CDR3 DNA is TGTGCCAGCAGACTCCGGGACCCCTATGGCTACACCTTC. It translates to CASRLRDPYGYTF.

The CDR3 loop is CASRRLAGLNEQFF. As DNA, the CDR3 is TGCGCCAGCAGAAGACTAGCGGGACTTAATGAGCAGTTCTTC. The chain combines TRBV5-1 with TRBJ2-1, with 11 positions matching TRBD2. The V and J ends lost 5 bases and 7 bases, in that order; junction bases with no gene match: 5. The CDR3 covers 14 residues. Germline values: CDR1 SGHRS, CDR2 YFSETQ.

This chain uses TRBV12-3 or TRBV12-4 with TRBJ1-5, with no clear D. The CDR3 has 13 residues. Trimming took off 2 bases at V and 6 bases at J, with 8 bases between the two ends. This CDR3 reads CASSLTVAQPQHF. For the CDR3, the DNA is TGTGCCAGCAGTTTAACCGTGGCTCAGCCCCAGCATTTT.

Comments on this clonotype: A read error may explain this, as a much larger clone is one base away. CDR3 DNA sequence: TGTGCCAGCAGCGTAGTAAATGAGCAGTTCTTC. Its translation is CASSVVNEQFF. J is TRBJ2-1 and V is TRBV9; D unresolved. This CDR3 has 11 residues. The germline gives CDR1 SGDLS, CDR2 YYNGEE. Trimming took off 0 bases at V and 7 bases at J, with 2 bases between the two ends.

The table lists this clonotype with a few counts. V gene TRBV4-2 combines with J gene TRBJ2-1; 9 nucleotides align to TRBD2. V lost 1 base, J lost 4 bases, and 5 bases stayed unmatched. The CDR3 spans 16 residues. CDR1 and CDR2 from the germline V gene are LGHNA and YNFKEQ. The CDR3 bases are TGTGCCAGCAGCCAAGTGGGGCGGGAGGGGTACAATGAGCAGTTCTTC. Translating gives CASSQVGREGYNEQFF.

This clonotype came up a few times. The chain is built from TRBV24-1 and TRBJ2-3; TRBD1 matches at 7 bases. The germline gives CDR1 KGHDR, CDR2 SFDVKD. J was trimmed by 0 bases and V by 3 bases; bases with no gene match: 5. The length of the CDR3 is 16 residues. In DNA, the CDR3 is TGTGCCACCAGTGATCGACGGGACAGCAGCACAGATACGCAGTATTTT. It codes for CATSDRRDSSTDTQYF.

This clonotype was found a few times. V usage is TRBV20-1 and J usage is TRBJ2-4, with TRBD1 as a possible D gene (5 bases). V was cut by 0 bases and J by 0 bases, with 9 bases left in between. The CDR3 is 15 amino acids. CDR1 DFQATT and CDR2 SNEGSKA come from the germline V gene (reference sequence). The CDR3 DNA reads TGCAGTGCTAGAGAACAGGAGCTAGCCAAAAACATTCAGTACTTC. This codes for CSAREQELAKNIQYF.